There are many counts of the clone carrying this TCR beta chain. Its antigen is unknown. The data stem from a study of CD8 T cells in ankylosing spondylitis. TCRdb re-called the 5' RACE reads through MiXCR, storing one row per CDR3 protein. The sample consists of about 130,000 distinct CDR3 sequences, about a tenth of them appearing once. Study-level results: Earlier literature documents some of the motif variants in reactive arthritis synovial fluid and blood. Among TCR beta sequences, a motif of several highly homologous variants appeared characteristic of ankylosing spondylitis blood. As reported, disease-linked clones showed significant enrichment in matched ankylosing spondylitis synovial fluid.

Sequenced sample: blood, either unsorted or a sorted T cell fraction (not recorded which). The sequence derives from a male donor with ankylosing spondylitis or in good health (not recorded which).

CDR3 DNA sequence: TGTGCCAGCAGTTTGTTCGGCGGGAGGGCCTCCGGGGAGCTGTTTTTT. Translated, it gives CASSLFGGRASGELFF. The rearrangement links TRBV12-3 or TRBV12-4 to TRBJ2-2, with TRBD2 matching 9 bases. This CDR3 has 16 residues. V shed 3 bases, J shed 6 bases, and the junction held 8 bases outside the gene matches.